The next 9 T cell receptor beta chains were all read from a single sample in a study of shared clonotypes between healthy human individuals. Naive CD8 cells lacked CD45RO, underwent positive selection for CCR7 and left out terminally differentiated effector memory CD45RA+ cells. This table comes from immunoSEQ multiplex PCR, and its TCRdb copy is limited to in-frame clones, with some not included. In the table there are about 2.1 million clones, under 95% of which are singletons. The material sequenced was naive CD8+ T cells from PBMCs. Every receptor here comes from a man aged 18 to 35 in good health. Some clones in this sample may be carry-over from other donors' samples.

This CDR3 reads CASTRGRTGTGYNEQFF. CDR3 in DNA: TGTGCCAGCACCCGGGGGCGAACCGGGACAGGGTACAATGAGCAGTTCTTC. The V and J genes are TRBV27 and TRBJ2-1; 9 bases are a match to TRBD1. Germline V gene sequence: CDR1 MNHEY, CDR2 SMNVEV (reference sequence). The CDR3 is 17 residues long. V lost 7 bases and J lost 4; bases outside the gene matches: 14.

The chain has TRBV2 and TRBJ2-7, with D perhaps matching TRBD2 (5 bases). The CDR3 covers 13 residues. Germline V lookup: CDR1 SNHLY, CDR2 FYNNEI. Deletions cut 7 bases from V and 3 bases from J, with 13 bases between. CDR3 coding DNA: TGTGCCAGCATTGGACTCAATTACTACGAGCAGTACTTC. Translating gives CASIGLNYYEQYF.

As for this clone: Other nucleotide sequences from this sample produce the same CDR3. V usage is TRBV27 and J usage is TRBJ2-7, with TRBD2 as a possible D gene (6 bases). Trimming stripped 0 bases from V and 2 bases from J, with 14 bases between. The CDR3 runs to 16 residues. Per the germline V gene, CDR1 is MNHEY and CDR2 is SMNVEV (reference sequence). Here the CDR3 DNA reads TGTGCCAGCAGTTTATCGGCCGGGACTCTAACCTACGAGCAGTACTTC. As protein: CASSLSAGTLTYEQYF.

The gene calls are TRBV4-2 and TRBJ2-1; possibly TRBD2 for D (5 bases). Trimming stripped 1 base from V and 7 bases from J, with 11 bases between. This CDR3 is 14 amino acids long. The germline V gene encodes CDR1 LGHNA and CDR2 YNFKEQ. In DNA form, the CDR3 reads TGTGCCAGCAGCCAAGGCAGTACTAGGAATGAGCAGTTCTTC. Translation gives CASSQGSTRNEQFF.

J is TRBJ1-2 and V is TRBV4-3; no clear D gene. The V end was cut by 0 bases, the J end by 4 bases, with 15 bases between. CDR3 length equals 16 residues. The germline V gene encodes CDR1 LGHNA and CDR2 YSLEER. As DNA, the CDR3 is TGCGCCAGCAGCCAAGATCAGGTCTACTCCGGCTATGGCTACACCTTC. Protein sequence: CASSQDQVYSGYGYTF.

The gene calls are TRBV5-4 and TRBJ2-7, with 10 bases identical to TRBD1. This CDR3 is 14 amino acids long. The V gene end was trimmed by 4 bases and the J gene end by 5 bases; junction bases not matched to a gene: 6. CDR1 is SGHNT, CDR2 YYREEE, per germline (reference sequence). The CDR3 here is CASSPGTGENEQYF. The DNA for the CDR3 is TGTGCCAGCAGCCCTGGGACAGGGGAGAACGAGCAGTACTTC.

In this sample, this clone turned up once. The genes are TRBV29-1 and TRBJ2-3, with TRBD2 matching 8 bases. Trimming at V came to 0 bases and at J to 4 bases, leaving 6 bases not matched to a gene. CDR1 and CDR2 (germline): SQVTM, ANQGSEA. The CDR3 is 15 amino acids. The CDR3 DNA follows: TGCAGCGTTGAAGACGGGACTAGGGTGCCAGATACGCAGTATTTT. Protein: CSVEDGTRVPDTQYF.

Only one count was recorded for this clone. This chain joins TRBV10-3 and TRBJ2-1, with TRBD2 matching 14 bases. There are 18 residues in the CDR3. Germline CDR1 reads ENHRY; CDR2 reads SYGVKD. V was clipped by 2 bases and J by 3 bases; unmatched bases: 6. CDR3 coding DNA: TGTGCCATCAGTGAGCTACTGACTAGCGGGAGGGACTACAATGAGCAGTTCTTC. Protein product: CAISELLTSGRDYNEQFF.

This sequence joins TRBV29-1 and TRBJ2-5; D gene ambiguous. The CDR3 extends over 12 amino acids. CDR1 and CDR2 (germline): SQVTM, ANQGSEA. With 7 bases removed from V and 1 base from J, the gap between germline ends came to 10 bases. CDR3 sequence (DNA): TGCAGCGGGGAAGGTCCCCAAGAGACCCAGTACTTC. As protein: CSGEGPQETQYF.